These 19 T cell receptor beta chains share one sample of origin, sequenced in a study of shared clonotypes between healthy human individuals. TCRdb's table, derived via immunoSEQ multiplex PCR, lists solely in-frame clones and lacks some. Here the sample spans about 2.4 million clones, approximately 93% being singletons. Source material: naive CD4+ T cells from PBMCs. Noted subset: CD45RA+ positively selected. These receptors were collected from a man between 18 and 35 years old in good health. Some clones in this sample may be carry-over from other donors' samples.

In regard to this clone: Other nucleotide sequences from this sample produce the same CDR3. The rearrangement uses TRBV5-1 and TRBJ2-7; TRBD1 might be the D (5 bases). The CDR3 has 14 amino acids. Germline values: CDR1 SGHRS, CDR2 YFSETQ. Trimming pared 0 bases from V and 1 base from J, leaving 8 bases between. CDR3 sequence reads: CASSLGTNSYEQYF. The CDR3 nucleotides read TGCGCCAGCAGCTTGGGGACAAATTCCTACGAGCAGTACTTC.

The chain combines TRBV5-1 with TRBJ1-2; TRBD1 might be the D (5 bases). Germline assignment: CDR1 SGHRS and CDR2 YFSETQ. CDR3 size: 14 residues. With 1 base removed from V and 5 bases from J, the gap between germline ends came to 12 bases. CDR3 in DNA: TGCGCCAGCAGCTTGTCTCAGGGCCGTTATGGCTACACCTTC. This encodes CASSLSQGRYGYTF.

CDR3 DNA: TGCAGCGTTTCAGGGAACGGGGATCAGCCCCAGCATTTT. Its protein is CSVSGNGDQPQHF. The rearrangement uses TRBV29-1 and TRBJ1-5; a weak D match, TRBD1 (5 bases). Germline V lookup: CDR1 SQVTM, CDR2 ANQGSEA. Trimming took 5 bases from V and 5 from J, leaving 13 bases between them. The CDR3 totals 13 residues.

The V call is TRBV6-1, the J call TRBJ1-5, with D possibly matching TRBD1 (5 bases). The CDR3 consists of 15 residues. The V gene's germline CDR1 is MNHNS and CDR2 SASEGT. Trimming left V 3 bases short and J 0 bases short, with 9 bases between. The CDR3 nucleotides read TGTGCCAGCAGTGAGTGGGGGTTTAGCAATCAGCCCCAGCATTTT. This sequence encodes CASSEWGFSNQPQHF.

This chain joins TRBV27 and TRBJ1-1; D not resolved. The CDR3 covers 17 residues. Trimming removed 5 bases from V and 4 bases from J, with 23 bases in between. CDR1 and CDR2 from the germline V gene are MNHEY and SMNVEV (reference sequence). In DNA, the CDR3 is TGTGCCAGCAGTCTAGGACCGGACCCCCTTTCGGGCACTGAAGCTTTCTTT. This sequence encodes CASSLGPDPLSGTEAFF.

The CDR3 loop reads CASSQLGLQYQPQHF. CDR3 bases: TGCGCCAGCAGCCAACTGGGACTTCAATATCAGCCCCAGCATTTT. This chain uses TRBV4-1 with TRBJ1-5; TRBD1 might be the D (5 bases). V was pared by 2 bases and J by 5 bases, with 13 bases between. Per the germline V gene, CDR1 is MGHRA and CDR2 is YSYEKL. The CDR3 has 15 amino acids.

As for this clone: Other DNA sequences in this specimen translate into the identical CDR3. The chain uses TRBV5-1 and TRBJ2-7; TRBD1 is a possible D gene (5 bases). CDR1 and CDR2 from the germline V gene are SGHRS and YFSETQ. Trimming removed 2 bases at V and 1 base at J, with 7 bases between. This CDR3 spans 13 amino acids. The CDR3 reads CASSFDSSYEQYF. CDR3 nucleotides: TGCGCCAGCAGCTTCGACAGTTCCTACGAGCAGTACTTC.

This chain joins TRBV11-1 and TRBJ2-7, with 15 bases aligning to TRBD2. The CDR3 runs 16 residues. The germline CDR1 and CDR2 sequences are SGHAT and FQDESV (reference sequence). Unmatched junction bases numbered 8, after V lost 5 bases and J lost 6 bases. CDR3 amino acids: CASSMGLAGGSGEQYF. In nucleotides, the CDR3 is TGTGCCAGCAGCATGGGACTAGCGGGAGGATCGGGCGAGCAGTACTTC. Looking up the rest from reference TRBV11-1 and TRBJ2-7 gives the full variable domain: EAEVAQSPRYKITEKSQAVAFWCDPISGHATLYWYRQILGQGPELLVQFQDESVVDDSQLPKDRFSAERLKGVDSTLKIQPAELGDSAMYLCASSMGLAGGSGEQYFGPGTRLTVT.

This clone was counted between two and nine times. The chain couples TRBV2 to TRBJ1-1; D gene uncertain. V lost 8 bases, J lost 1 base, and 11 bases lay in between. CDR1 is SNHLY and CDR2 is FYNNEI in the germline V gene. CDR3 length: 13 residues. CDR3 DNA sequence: TGTGCCAGCGTTGACAATTGGAACACTGAAGCTTTCTTT. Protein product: CASVDNWNTEAFF.

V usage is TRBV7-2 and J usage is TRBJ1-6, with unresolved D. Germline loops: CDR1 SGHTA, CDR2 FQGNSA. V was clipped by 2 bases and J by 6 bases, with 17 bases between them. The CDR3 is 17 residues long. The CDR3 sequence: CASSLNLSGRPNSPLHF. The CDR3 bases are TGTGCCAGCAGCTTAAATCTGTCAGGACGGCCTAATTCACCCCTCCACTTT.

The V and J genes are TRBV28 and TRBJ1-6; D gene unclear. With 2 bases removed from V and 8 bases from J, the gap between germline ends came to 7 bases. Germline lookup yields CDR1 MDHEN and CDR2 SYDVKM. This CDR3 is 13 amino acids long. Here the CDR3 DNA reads TGTGCCAGCAGTTTAGTCTTGGATTCACCCCTCCACTTT. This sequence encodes CASSLVLDSPLHF.

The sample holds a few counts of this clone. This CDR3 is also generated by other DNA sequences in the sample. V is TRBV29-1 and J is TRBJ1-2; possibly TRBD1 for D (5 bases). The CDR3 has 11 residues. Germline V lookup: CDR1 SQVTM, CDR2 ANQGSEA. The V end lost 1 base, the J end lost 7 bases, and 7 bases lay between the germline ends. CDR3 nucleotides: TGCAGCGTTGAAGGTAGGGGTGGCTACACCTTC. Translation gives CSVEGRGGYTF.

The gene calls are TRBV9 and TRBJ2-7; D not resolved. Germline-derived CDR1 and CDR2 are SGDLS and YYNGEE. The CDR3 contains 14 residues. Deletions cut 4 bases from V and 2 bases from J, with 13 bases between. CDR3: CASSPRSRTYEQYF. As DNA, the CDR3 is TGTGCCAGCAGCCCTCGGTCCAGAACCTACGAGCAGTACTTC.

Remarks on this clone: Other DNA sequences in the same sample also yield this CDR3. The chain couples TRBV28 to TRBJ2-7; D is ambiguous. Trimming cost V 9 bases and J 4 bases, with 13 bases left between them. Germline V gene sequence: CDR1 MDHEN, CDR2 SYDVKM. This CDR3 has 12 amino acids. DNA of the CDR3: TGTGCCAGTTCTCTTGGAGTGTACGAGCAGTACTTC. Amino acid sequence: CASSLGVYEQYF.

The CDR3 reads CATSRDSNQPQHF. CDR3 nucleotides: TGTGCCACCTCCAGGGACAGCAATCAGCCCCAGCATTTT. The chain recombines TRBV2 with TRBJ1-5; a possible D gene is TRBD1 (5 bases). This CDR3 region has 13 residues. The germline V gene has CDR1 SNHLY and CDR2 FYNNEI. Trimming took off 10 bases at V and 1 base at J, with 11 bases between the two ends.

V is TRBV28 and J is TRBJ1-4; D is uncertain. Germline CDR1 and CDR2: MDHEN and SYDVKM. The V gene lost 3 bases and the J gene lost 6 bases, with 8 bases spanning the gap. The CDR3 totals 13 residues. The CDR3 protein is CASSFSPDEKLFF. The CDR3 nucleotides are TGTGCCAGCAGTTTTTCCCCGGATGAAAAACTGTTTTTT.

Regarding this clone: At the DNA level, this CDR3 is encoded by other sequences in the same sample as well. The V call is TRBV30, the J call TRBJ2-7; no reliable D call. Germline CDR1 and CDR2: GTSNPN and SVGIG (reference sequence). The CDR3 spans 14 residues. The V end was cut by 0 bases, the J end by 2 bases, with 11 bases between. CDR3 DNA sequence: TGTGCCTGGAGTGTGGGTGGGGTCACCTACGAGCAGTACTTC. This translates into CAWSVGGVTYEQYF.

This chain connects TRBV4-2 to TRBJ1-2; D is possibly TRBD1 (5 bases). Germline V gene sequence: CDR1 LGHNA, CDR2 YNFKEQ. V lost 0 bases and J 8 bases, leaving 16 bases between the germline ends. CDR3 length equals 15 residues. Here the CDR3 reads CASSQDLPAGWGYTF. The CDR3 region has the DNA TGTGCCAGCAGCCAAGATCTTCCGGCAGGGTGGGGCTACACCTTC.

In DNA, the CDR3 is TGTGCCAGCAGCACCTGGACAGGGTGGGCCGAAAAACTGTTTTTT. Protein: CASSTWTGWAEKLFF. V usage is TRBV6-1 and J usage is TRBJ1-4, with 8 positions matching TRBD1. The junction had 11 bases not matched to a gene; V was cut back by 6 bases and J by 8 bases. The CDR3 covers 15 residues. Germline CDR1 is MNHNS and CDR2 is SASEGT.